This T cell receptor (beta chain) was sequenced for a study of T-cell memory formation after mild COVID-19 (dated by TCRdb to the early 2020s). Context from the whole study: TCR sequence clusters from the two donors were largely donor specific. In a couple of donors, T-cell clones that expanded and contracted after mild COVID-19 were tracked by sequencing TCRalpha and TCRbeta repertoires over time. Two young, previously healthy adult volunteers made up the cohort, one male and one female. On the study overall, not on this receptor specifically: The study covered only a couple of mild cases, and larger cohorts including severe cases with pre-infection samples were considered necessary. Clones contracting from day 15 to 85 had balanced CD4/CD8 phenotypes, while a second wave expanding from day 15 to 37 was biased towards CD4+. Contracting CD4+ clones turned up mainly in the CM and EM memory subsets, whereas EMRA was where CD8+ clones were enriched. The detection of some responding clones in pre-infection memory suggests that pre-existing cross-reactive memory T cells joined the SARS-CoV-2 response. SARS-CoV-2 specificity was not confirmed for the second-wave clones peaking on day 37.

The CDR3 goes from the cysteine to the phenylalanine over 14 residues. The sequence is cut down to CDR3 DNA, 42 bases in frame from base 1. Based on the germline V gene, the CDR1 and CDR2 sequences are MNHEY and SVGAGI. V gives up 5 bases and J gives up 3 bases, and the segment between their germline ends measures 13 bases. PBMCs were isolated by Ficoll-Paque density gradient centrifugation. A remark on this clonotype: Its antigen is unknown. No base qualities exist here, and no much larger clone lies one base off it.

For sequencing, an Illumina NovaSeq 6000 was employed. TCRalpha and TCRbeta cDNA libraries were built by 5'RACE with constant-segment primers, adding sample barcodes and unique molecular identifiers. RNA was extracted from every sample with Trizol reagent. Libraries were amplified in two PCR steps, with a second sample barcode and Illumina TruSeq adapters added in the second step. Sequencing of libraries was performed on an Illumina NovaSeq with 2 x 150 bp paired-end reads. As for how the authors treated the data: The reads were demultiplexed and collapsed into UMI-guided consensus sequences using migec v1.2.7. With mixcr v2.1.11, UMI consensuses were aligned to TRA and TRB V and J templates and assembled into clonotypes. A clonotype was counted as expanded or contracted only when both edgeR and NoisET called the clonotype significant, with the noise models trained on biological replicates. edgeR calls used a false discovery rate-adjusted p below 0.01 and a log2 fold-change threshold of 1. As an exploratory analysis of dynamics, PCA with hierarchical clustering was applied to max-normalized trajectories of the 1000 most abundant clonotypes. Separately sequenced CD4+ and CD8+ repertoires were used to assign the CD4 or CD8 phenotype of responding clones. TCRdb cleaned the public reads at Q25 with fastp, built clones with MiXCR and kept in-frame beta chains. When rows share a CDR3 protein, they turn into one entry using the most common DNA and genes. TCRdb, not the original authors, processed these V and J calls. The sample table contains approximately 580,000 distinct CDR3 sequences; only one count was recorded for about a fifth of them. The top ten hold roughly an eighth of the sample.

The source of this sequence is an adult woman who had mild COVID-19 (a few samples of this study predate the infection). The sample titles of this study are shuffled in the database, so cell type and time point are left out; the donor was told from shared clones. Sequenced material: PBMCs or a T cell subset sorted from them (not recorded which). The chain is made from TRBV6-5 and TRBJ1-1, and the D gene may be TRBD1, 5 bases matching. CDR3 region: CASSIQGTYTEAFF. The bases are TGTGCCAGCAGTATCCAGGGAACCTACACTGAAGCTTTCTTT.